This TCR beta chain originates from a study of shared clonotypes between healthy human individuals. Study outcomes and limitations: Sharing across four donors was seen in roughly 5.2% of naive CD4 clonotypes. Rarefaction gave evidence that sorted-subset sequencing remained incomplete despite large depth.

CD4+ cells were split into CD45RA+ naive and CD45RA-negative memory subsets. The germline V gene has CDR1 SGHAT and CDR2 FQNNGV. The CDR3 contains 15 residues. The trim removed 5 bases at V and 10 bases at J, leaving 12 bases unmatched. Clones were sequenced by immunoSEQ multiplex PCR, and TCRdb holds only the in-frame ones, with some missing. The data hold about a million clones, with about 72% observed a single time. On this clone itself: The antigen remains undetermined.

The TCR was taken from a man aged 18-30 years in good health. Some clones in this sample may be carry-over from other donors' samples. The chain joins TRBV11-2 to TRBJ1-4; TRBD1 matches 8 bases. Material for sequencing was memory CD4+ T cells from PBMCs. The sample's subset: CD45RA-negative fraction. CDR3 protein: CASSQRQGAVGKLFF. The DNA of the CDR3 is TGTGCCAGCAGCCAAAGGCAGGGGGCGGTTGGAAAACTGTTTTTT.